This is a list of T cell receptor beta chains from one sample in a study of neoadjuvant nivolumab and ipilimumab in lung cancer. Here immunoSEQ multiplex PCR was the method, and the copy in TCRdb shows in-frame clones only, minus some. The table includes roughly 30,000 clones, approximately 90% detected once. Sequencing was performed on peripheral blood, taken after neoadjuvant nivolumab, alone or with ipilimumab, at or shortly before surgery. These receptors were collected from an adult with non-small cell lung cancer. Each CDR3 is given with its conserved first and last residue. Fields, in order: D gene, V gene, J gene, clone size, CDR3 DNA, CDR3 protein. A D gene is named only where the DNA matches it firmly. Not all rows give a size; the values are once, few, many and, for expanded clones, a class.

d_call: NA; v_call: TRBV4-1; j_call: TRBJ2-5; clone_size: NA; cdr3_nt: TGCGCCAGCAGCCAAGGTTCGGGCAGGCGGCAAGAGACCCAGTACTTC; cdr3_aa: CASSQGSGRRQETQYF
d_call: NA; v_call: TRBV7-3; j_call: TRBJ1-1; clone_size: once; cdr3_nt: TGTGCCAGCAGTAGGGGGACCGAACCGAACACTGAAGCTTTCTTT; cdr3_aa: CASSRGTEPNTEAFF
d_call: NA; v_call: TRBV7-2; j_call: TRBJ2-1; clone_size: NA; cdr3_nt: TGTGCCAGCAGCTTAAATGTTAATGAGCAGTTCTTC; cdr3_aa: CASSLNVNEQFF
d_call: NA; v_call: TRBV5-1; j_call: TRBJ1-6; clone_size: NA; cdr3_nt: TGCGCCAGCAGCTTGGAGGGGGGGAACAATTCACCCCTCCACTTT; cdr3_aa: CASSLEGGNNSPLHF
d_call: TRBD1; v_call: TRBV7-2; j_call: TRBJ1-5; clone_size: NA; cdr3_nt: TGTGCCAGCAGCTTTGGACAGGGAGGTCAGCCCCAGCATTTT; cdr3_aa: CASSFGQGGQPQHF
d_call: NA; v_call: TRBV7-8; j_call: TRBJ1-5; clone_size: NA; cdr3_nt: TGTGCCAGCAGCTTATCCTCACAGAGCAATCAGCCCCAGCATTTT; cdr3_aa: CASSLSSQSNQPQHF
d_call: NA; v_call: TRBV18; j_call: TRBJ2-2; clone_size: NA; cdr3_nt: TGTGCCAGCTCACCCGAGTCGGTGGGCGACACCGGGGAGCTGTTTTTT; cdr3_aa: CASSPESVGDTGELFF
d_call: NA; v_call: TRBV2; j_call: TRBJ1-5; clone_size: once; cdr3_nt: TGTGCCAGCCGAGGGGTCTCTAGCAATCAGCCCCAGCATTTT; cdr3_aa: CASRGVSSNQPQHF
d_call: NA; v_call: TRBV18; j_call: TRBJ2-3; clone_size: NA; cdr3_nt: TGTGCCAGCTCACCAGTCAGGGTGGGAGATACGCAGTATTTT; cdr3_aa: CASSPVRVGDTQYF
d_call: NA; v_call: TRBV7-8; j_call: TRBJ1-2; clone_size: NA; cdr3_nt: TGTGCCAGCCAACCCTGGGGAGGCTATGGCTACACCTTC; cdr3_aa: CASQPWGGYGYTF
d_call: TRBD1; v_call: TRBV14; j_call: TRBJ2-3; clone_size: NA; cdr3_nt: TGTGCCAGCAGCCGCCGGGACAGGTTCTCCACAGATACGCAGTATTTT; cdr3_aa: CASSRRDRFSTDTQYF
d_call: NA; v_call: TRBV5-1; j_call: TRBJ2-5; clone_size: NA; cdr3_nt: TGCGCCAGCAGCGATCCCGGGGCCCAAGAGACCCAGTACTTC; cdr3_aa: CASSDPGAQETQYF
d_call: NA; v_call: TRBV7-9; j_call: TRBJ2-3; clone_size: NA; cdr3_nt: TGTGCCAGCAGCTTAGCGGGGCCCGAGGTCGGAGATACGCAGTATTTT; cdr3_aa: CASSLAGPEVGDTQYF
d_call: NA; v_call: TRBV7-6; j_call: TRBJ2-5; clone_size: NA; cdr3_nt: TGTGCCAGCAGCTTAGGTGCACAAGAGACCCAGTACTTC; cdr3_aa: CASSLGAQETQYF
d_call: TRBD1; v_call: TRBV6-5; j_call: TRBJ1-1; clone_size: NA; cdr3_nt: TGTGCCAGCAGTTACCCGGGACAGGGAACTTTCTTT; cdr3_aa: CASSYPGQGTFF
d_call: NA; v_call: TRBV5-6; j_call: TRBJ2-7; clone_size: NA; cdr3_nt: TGTGCCAGCAGCTTGGCCAACGAGCAGTACTTC; cdr3_aa: CASSLANEQYF
d_call: NA; v_call: TRBV4-2; j_call: TRBJ1-5; clone_size: NA; cdr3_nt: TGTGCCAGCAGCCAATCCAGTGGGGAGAATCAGCCCCAGCATTTT; cdr3_aa: CASSQSSGENQPQHF
d_call: NA; v_call: TRBV5-4; j_call: TRBJ2-5; clone_size: NA; cdr3_nt: TGTGCCAGCAGCTTGAGGGGTTCGGGAGAGACCCAGTACTTC; cdr3_aa: CASSLRGSGETQYF
d_call: NA; v_call: TRBV5-1; j_call: TRBJ2-5; clone_size: NA; cdr3_nt: TGCGCCAGCAGCCCCTCCGGGAAGGGCGAGACCCAGTACTTC; cdr3_aa: CASSPSGKGETQYF
d_call: NA; v_call: TRBV9; j_call: TRBJ1-6; clone_size: NA; cdr3_nt: TGTGCCTCAAATCGAGTGGGAGGTTCACCCCTCCACTTT; cdr3_aa: CASNRVGGSPLHF
d_call: NA; v_call: TRBV4-2; j_call: TRBJ1-2; clone_size: NA; cdr3_nt: TGTGCCAGCAGCCAAGAACGTCGTAACCCCTATGGCTACACCTTC; cdr3_aa: CASSQERRNPYGYTF
d_call: TRBD1; v_call: TRBV7-3; j_call: TRBJ1-2; clone_size: NA; cdr3_nt: TGTGCCAGCAGCTTAAGGACAGGGAATGGCTACACCTTC; cdr3_aa: CASSLRTGNGYTF
d_call: TRBD1; v_call: TRBV28; j_call: TRBJ2-7; clone_size: NA; cdr3_nt: TGTGCCAGCAGCCCAGGACAGGGGAACCATTACGAGCAGTACTTC; cdr3_aa: CASSPGQGNHYEQYF
d_call: NA; v_call: TRBV2; j_call: TRBJ1-2; clone_size: NA; cdr3_nt: TGTGCCAGCAGACCAACCTTATTACGAGGCTATGGCTACACCTTC; cdr3_aa: CASRPTLLRGYGYTF
d_call: TRBD1; v_call: TRBV7-2; j_call: TRBJ1-6; clone_size: NA; cdr3_nt: TGTGCCAGCAGCTTAGCCATCTCCAGGACAGGGGGCGTTAATTCACCCCTCCACTTT; cdr3_aa: CASSLAISRTGGVNSPLHF
d_call: NA; v_call: TRBV11-2; j_call: TRBJ2-1; clone_size: NA; cdr3_nt: TGTGCCAGCAGCTTAGGCAGCTCCTACAATGAGCAGTTCTTC; cdr3_aa: CASSLGSSYNEQFF
d_call: NA; v_call: TRBV5-6; j_call: TRBJ2-5; clone_size: NA; cdr3_nt: TGTGCCAGCAGCTTGGTATTCCAAGAGACCCAGTACTTC; cdr3_aa: CASSLVFQETQYF
d_call: TRBD2; v_call: TRBV9; j_call: TRBJ2-3; clone_size: NA; cdr3_nt: TGTGCCAGCAGCGTAGGGTTACTAGCGGGGGTGGGCACAGATACGCAGTATTTT; cdr3_aa: CASSVGLLAGVGTDTQYF
d_call: TRBD1; v_call: TRBV18; j_call: TRBJ1-6; clone_size: NA; cdr3_nt: TGTGCCAGCTCACCAGGGACAGGGGATAATTCACCCCTCCACTTT; cdr3_aa: CASSPGTGDNSPLHF
d_call: NA; v_call: TRBV11-2; j_call: TRBJ2-7; clone_size: NA; cdr3_nt: TGTGCCAGCAGCTTAGGGCAGACTACCTACGAGCAGTACTTC; cdr3_aa: CASSLGQTTYEQYF
d_call: NA; v_call: TRBV28; j_call: TRBJ1-1; clone_size: NA; cdr3_nt: TGTGCCAGCAGTTTATCTGGGACACTTGAAGCTTTCTTT; cdr3_aa: CASSLSGTLEAFF
d_call: NA; v_call: TRBV6-6; j_call: TRBJ2-5; clone_size: NA; cdr3_nt: TGTGCCAGCGGGTTAGGTCCAGAGACCCAGTACTTC; cdr3_aa: CASGLGPETQYF
d_call: TRBD1; v_call: TRBV6-1; j_call: TRBJ1-3; clone_size: NA; cdr3_nt: TGTGCCAGCAGTGAAACCCCGACAGGGTGGAACACCATATATTTT; cdr3_aa: CASSETPTGWNTIYF
d_call: NA; v_call: TRBV6-1; j_call: TRBJ2-3; clone_size: NA; cdr3_nt: TGTGCCAGCAGTGAAGCCCTAGCTTCAGATACGCAGTATTTT; cdr3_aa: CASSEALASDTQYF
d_call: TRBD1; v_call: TRBV28; j_call: TRBJ1-5; clone_size: NA; cdr3_nt: TGTGCCAGCAAAGGGGGCGGGTATAGCAATCAGCCCCAGCATTTT; cdr3_aa: CASKGGGYSNQPQHF
d_call: TRBD1; v_call: TRBV5-4; j_call: TRBJ1-3; clone_size: NA; cdr3_nt: TGTGCCAGCAGTGGGGAGGGACAGCTTACTGGAAACACCATATATTTT; cdr3_aa: CASSGEGQLTGNTIYF
d_call: TRBD1; v_call: TRBV2; j_call: TRBJ1-2; clone_size: NA; cdr3_nt: TGTGCCAGCAGTACGGGTTTTACAGGGGTTTCCTATGGCTACACCTTC; cdr3_aa: CASSTGFTGVSYGYTF
d_call: NA; v_call: TRBV7-9; j_call: TRBJ1-2; clone_size: NA; cdr3_nt: TGTGCCAGCAGCTTGGGGAGTTCTCCCTATGGCTACACCTTC; cdr3_aa: CASSLGSSPYGYTF
d_call: TRBD1; v_call: TRBV2; j_call: TRBJ2-7; clone_size: NA; cdr3_nt: TGTGCCAGCAGTAGGACAGGGCAAGACTACGAGCAGTACTTC; cdr3_aa: CASSRTGQDYEQYF
d_call: NA; v_call: TRBV19; j_call: TRBJ2-1; clone_size: NA; cdr3_nt: TGTGCCAGCGGACAAAGCTCCTACAATGAGCAGTTCTTC; cdr3_aa: CASGQSSYNEQFF
d_call: TRBD1; v_call: TRBV9; j_call: TRBJ2-3; clone_size: NA; cdr3_nt: TGTGCCAGCAGCCTTGGGACAGCACCTAGCACAGATACGCAGTATTTT; cdr3_aa: CASSLGTAPSTDTQYF
d_call: NA; v_call: TRBV29-1; j_call: TRBJ2-7; clone_size: NA; cdr3_nt: TGCAGCGTTGATGGGGGGTCCACCTACGAGCAGTACTTC; cdr3_aa: CSVDGGSTYEQYF
d_call: NA; v_call: TRBV19; j_call: TRBJ1-2; clone_size: NA; cdr3_nt: TGTGCCAGTAAAGAAGGGTTGAGTACTGGCTACACCTTC; cdr3_aa: CASKEGLSTGYTF
d_call: NA; v_call: TRBV7-2; j_call: TRBJ2-7; clone_size: NA; cdr3_nt: TGTGCCAGCAGCCTCCCCGGGGAGCAGTACTTC; cdr3_aa: CASSLPGEQYF
d_call: NA; v_call: TRBV6-5; j_call: TRBJ2-7; clone_size: NA; cdr3_nt: TGTGCCAGCAGTTTCTCCGGGACTGATACCTACGAGCAGTACTTC; cdr3_aa: CASSFSGTDTYEQYF
d_call: NA; v_call: TRBV6-5; j_call: TRBJ2-7; clone_size: NA; cdr3_nt: TGTGCCAGCAGTTATCAGCCTTTAGCAGCCTACGAGCAGTACTTC; cdr3_aa: CASSYQPLAAYEQYF
d_call: TRBD1; v_call: TRBV10-3; j_call: TRBJ2-7; clone_size: NA; cdr3_nt: TGTGCCATCAGCCCCACAGGGGCGGGTTTGGGAGAGCAGTACTTC; cdr3_aa: CAISPTGAGLGEQYF
d_call: NA; v_call: TRBV5-4; j_call: TRBJ2-2; clone_size: NA; cdr3_nt: TGTGCCAGCAGCTCCGGGACCGCCCCGAACACCGGGGAGCTGTTTTTT; cdr3_aa: CASSSGTAPNTGELFF
d_call: NA; v_call: TRBV5-4; j_call: TRBJ2-2; clone_size: NA; cdr3_nt: TGTGCCAGCAGCTTGGTGATGCGACGAAGGGGCACCGGGGAGCTGTTTTTT; cdr3_aa: CASSLVMRRRGTGELFF
d_call: TRBD1; v_call: TRBV7-3; j_call: TRBJ2-3; clone_size: NA; cdr3_nt: TGTGCCAGCAGCCTCACGGGACAGGGAGTTTCCCGAGTTCCCACAGATACGCAGTATTTT; cdr3_aa: CASSLTGQGVSRVPTDTQYF
d_call: TRBD1; v_call: TRBV7-9; j_call: TRBJ1-1; clone_size: NA; cdr3_nt: TGTGCCAGCAGCGACCAGGGGGCGCGTGAAGCTTTCTTT; cdr3_aa: CASSDQGAREAFF
d_call: NA; v_call: TRBV2; j_call: TRBJ1-6; clone_size: NA; cdr3_nt: TGTGCCAGCAGGGGGGGCACCTCCTCCTATAATTCACCCCTCCACTTT; cdr3_aa: CASRGGTSSYNSPLHF
d_call: TRBD2; v_call: TRBV9; j_call: TRBJ2-5; clone_size: NA; cdr3_nt: TGTGCCAGCAGCGTAACTAGCGATGGAGAGACCCAGTACTTC; cdr3_aa: CASSVTSDGETQYF